Sequencing of this T cell receptor (beta chain) was carried out in a study of CD8 T cells in Susac syndrome. With random hexamers, 0.5 to 1 ug RNA was reverse transcribed. TCRdb re-called the immunoSEQ multiplex PCR reads with MiXCR, one entry per CDR3 protein. The sample lists about 50,000 distinct CDR3 sequences, 93% occurring once. CDR1 SEHNR and CDR2 FQNEAQ come from the germline V gene (reference sequence). The ends were cut back, 5 bases at V and 4 bases at J, with 11 bases in the middle. The CDR3 has 14 amino acids. This sequence was found in a human donor with multiple sclerosis. The specimen sequenced was CD8+ T cells from PBMCs. The chain employs TRBV7-9 and TRBJ2-2; D unclear. CDR3 amino acids: CASSAEELTGELFF. CDR3 DNA: TGTGCCAGCAGCGCCGAAGAACTCACCGGGGAGCTGTTTTTT.